The clone carrying this T cell receptor beta chain was seen a handful of times. CDR1 and CDR2 (germline): SQVTM, ANQGSEA. The V gene end was trimmed by 7 bases and the J gene end by 0 bases; junction bases not matched to a gene: 9. This CDR3 comprises 15 residues. The sample comes from a study of blood T cell repertoires in COVID-19. Background on the study: Sites across the United States, Italy and Spain contributed samples from acute and convalescent COVID-19. T cells, B-cell-depleted T cells, or PBMCs supplied cDNA or gDNA.

Authors' analysis steps: Amplifying reference gene primers gave estimates of nucleated cell counts. Clones were sequenced by immunoSEQ multiplex PCR, and TCRdb holds only the in-frame ones, with some missing. D and trimming come from the DNA, and the V and J calls and clone size come from that table. The sample records around 270,000 clones, roughly 86% being singletons. Seattle enrolled patients during active infection and tracked them longitudinally. The TCR comes from a woman aged 60-75 years with COVID-19, enrolled during active disease. V and J are TRBV29-1 and TRBJ2-7; 10 bases map to TRBD1. Sequences were obtained from peripheral blood. CDR3 sequence (DNA): TGCAGCGCTACTACCGGGACAGGGGTCTCCTACGAGCAGTACTTC. This translates into CSATTGTGVSYEQYF.